This passage covers 25 T cell receptor beta chains from one sample sequenced in a study of beta chain features in type 1 diabetes. Expressed TCRB transcripts were sequenced because the entire RNA isolate underwent reverse transcription. Profiled with immunoSEQ multiplex PCR; TCRdb holds only in-frame clones, not every one. Of about 38,000 clones listed, 50% to 75% are singletons. The material sequenced was Tregs from blood. Receptor source: a woman in her 30s in good health.

This sequence joins TRBV5-1 and TRBJ2-1, with 9 bases identical to TRBD2. CDR3 length: 21 amino acids. Looked up from germline, CDR1 is SGHRS and CDR2 is YFSETQ. V shed 3 bases and J 0 bases; nucleotides not matched to a gene: 19. The CDR3 loop reads CASSSPLTSGTDGGSYNEQFF. The CDR3 nucleotides are TGCGCCAGCAGCTCCCCTCTGACTAGCGGCACGGACGGGGGCTCCTACAATGAGCAGTTCTTC.

The chain carries TRBV29-1 and TRBJ2-3; the D gene is possibly TRBD2 (5 bases). The germline gives CDR1 SQVTM, CDR2 ANQGSEA. The CDR3 is 13 residues long. Between the trimmed V and J ends, which lost 3 bases and 0 bases, there was a span of 7 bases. The CDR3 DNA reads as TGCAGCGTTGACCGGGAAAGCACAGATACGCAGTATTTT. This sequence encodes CSVDRESTDTQYF.

The chain is built from TRBV11-2 and TRBJ2-1; D not resolved. Germline V gene sequence: CDR1 SGHAT, CDR2 FQNNGV. Trimming pared 6 bases from V and 1 base from J, leaving 10 bases between. The CDR3 is 14 amino acids. The CDR3 DNA reads TGTGCCAGCAGGTCGGAGAAATCCTACAATGAGCAGTTCTTC. Its translation: CASRSEKSYNEQFF.

This clone showed up just a few times. This chain uses TRBV5-5 with TRBJ2-2; 10 nucleotides align to TRBD2. This CDR3 spans 16 amino acids. V trimming: 4 bases; J trimming: 2 bases; junction bases outside the gene matches: 5. CDR1 and CDR2 (germline): SGHKS, YYEKEE (reference sequence). The CDR3 DNA sequence: TGTGCCAGCAGCGTTCCTAGCGGGGGAAACACCGGGGAGCTGTTTTTT. The encoded protein is CASSVPSGGNTGELFF.

This clone was picked up a small number of times. V usage is TRBV7-2 and J usage is TRBJ2-5, with 7 positions matching TRBD1. The germline V gene has CDR1 SGHTA and CDR2 FQGNSA. V dropped 3 bases and J dropped 6; count of bases not matched to a gene: 7. The CDR3 consists of 14 residues. The CDR3 sequence: CASSLVAGGKTQYF. CDR3 in DNA: TGTGCCAGCAGCTTGGTGGCAGGGGGTAAGACCCAGTACTTC.

This chain uses TRBV28 with TRBJ2-5; maybe TRBD1 (6 bases). The J call could be wrong; TRBJ2-7 is a better fit for the DNA end. The CDR3 is 15 amino acids. Looked up from germline, CDR1 is MDHEN and CDR2 is SYDVKM. The DNA for the CDR3 is TGTGCCAGCAGTCCCCCCGACAGGTTCACCTACGAGCAGTACTTC. Encoded protein: CASSPPDRFTYEQYF.

V is TRBV4-2 and J is TRBJ1-1; the match to TRBD1 covers 9 bases. The CDR3 runs 17 residues. Germline V gene lookup returns CDR1 LGHNA and CDR2 YNFKEQ. V lost 3 bases to trimming and J lost 3 bases; unmatched junction nucleotides: 11. CDR3 in amino acids: CASSHQGQGRRDTEAFF. Written as DNA, the CDR3 is TGTGCCAGCAGCCATCAGGGACAGGGAAGACGGGACACTGAAGCTTTCTTT.

J is TRBJ1-2 and V is TRBV4-3; TRBD1 aligns across 7 bases. The CDR3 covers 16 residues. Germline V gene lookup returns CDR1 LGHNA and CDR2 YSLEER. The V segment lost 1 base and the J segment 7 bases; nucleotides outside the gene matches: 12. CDR3: CASSQGGTDLFSGYTF. As DNA, the CDR3 is TGCGCCAGCAGCCAAGGGGGGACAGACCTCTTCTCTGGCTACACCTTC.

V and J are TRBV7-9 and TRBJ2-7, with no clear D. Trimming shortened V by 3 bases and J by 4 bases, and 4 bases separated the two germline ends. Per germline, CDR1 SEHNR and CDR2 FQNEAQ (reference sequence). This CDR3 is built from 11 residues. The CDR3 DNA follows: TGTGCCAGCAGCTTGTCGTACGAGCAGTACTTC. The encoded protein is CASSLSYEQYF.

This chain uses TRBV5-1 with TRBJ2-3; a weak D match, TRBD2 (5 bases). This CDR3 spans 12 amino acids. Between the trimmed V and J ends, which lost 4 bases and 6 bases, there was a span of 9 bases. Germline CDR1 SGHRS, CDR2 YFSETQ. CDR3 bases: TGCGCCAGCAGCGGCCGCGGGGATACGCAGTATTTT. It specifies CASSGRGDTQYF.

V usage is TRBV6-6 and J usage is TRBJ1-2; 10 bases line up with TRBD1. CDR1 is MNHNY, CDR2 SVGAGI, per germline (reference sequence). After removal of 5 bases from V and 4 bases from J, the junction contained 7 bases not matched to a gene. This CDR3 region has 15 residues. CDR3 region: CASSLDGTGVYGYTF. The CDR3, as DNA: TGTGCCAGCAGTCTTGATGGGACAGGGGTCTATGGCTACACCTTC.

The chain combines TRBV28 with TRBJ2-1, with 9 nucleotides matching TRBD1. V shed 11 bases and J 6 bases; nucleotides not matched to a gene: 11. Germline V gives CDR1 MDHEN, CDR2 SYDVKM. The CDR3 loop spans 14 amino acids. Here the CDR3 DNA reads TGTGCCTCCCTCCGGGACAGGGTACGCAATGAGCAGTTCTTC. It is translated as CASLRDRVRNEQFF.

V usage is TRBV6-6 and J usage is TRBJ1-4; TRBD1 aligns across 9 bases. The CDR3 is 16 residues long. With V trimmed by 2 bases and J by 0 bases, 1 base remained unmatched. Germline CDR1 MNHNY, CDR2 SVGAGI (reference sequence). The CDR3, as DNA: TGTGCCAGCAGTTACCGGACAGGGGCAACTAATGAAAAACTGTTTTTT. Residues: CASSYRTGATNEKLFF.

The CDR3 spells CASSLSGGGDTQYF. The CDR3 nucleotides read TGTGCCAGCAGCCTCTCGGGTGGCGGGGATACGCAGTATTTT. This chain joins TRBV2 and TRBJ2-3, with a weak D call TRBD2 (5 bases). The CDR3 is 14 residues long. The germline CDR1 and CDR2 sequences are SNHLY and FYNNEI. Trimming pared 6 bases from V and 6 bases from J, leaving 16 bases between. Together with reference TRBV2 and TRBJ2-3, the CDR3 gives the full variable domain: EPEVTQTPSHQVTQMGQEVILRCVPISNHLYFYWYRQILGQKVEFLVSFYNNEISEKSEIFDDQFSVERPDGSNFTLKIRSTKLEDSAMYFCASSLSGGGDTQYFGPGTRLTVL.

On this clone itself: Other DNA sequences in this specimen translate into the identical CDR3. The CDR3 DNA is TGTGCCAGCAGTTACTACCGGGACACAGCATACAATGAGCAGTTCTTC. This codes for CASSYYRDTAYNEQFF. V is TRBV27 and J is TRBJ2-1, with D tentatively TRBD1 (6 bases). Between the trimmed V and J ends, which lost 4 bases and 4 bases, there was a span of 17 bases. CDR3 length: 16 amino acids. The V gene's germline CDR1 is MNHEY and CDR2 SMNVEV (reference sequence).

A few counts support this clone. This same CDR3 is encoded by further DNA sequences in the sample. This chain joins TRBV7-6 and TRBJ2-7, with D possibly TRBD2 on 6 matching bases. The CDR3 totals 14 residues. The V end lost 5 bases, the J end lost 6 bases, and 17 bases lay between the germline ends. Per the germline V gene, CDR1 is SGHVS and CDR2 is FNYEAQ. The CDR3 sequence is CASSRLTGASEQYF. CDR3 DNA: TGTGCCAGCAGCCGACTAACGGGAGCATCCGAGCAGTACTTC.

This chain joins TRBV19 and TRBJ2-1; 9 nucleotides line up with TRBD2. The V gene's germline CDR1 is LNHDA and CDR2 SQIVND (reference sequence). The CDR3 totals 15 residues. The V gene end was trimmed by 6 bases and the J gene end by 0 bases; junction bases not matched to a gene: 3. The CDR3 DNA reads as TGTGCCAGTAGCAGACTAGCGGCCTCCTACAATGAGCAGTTCTTC. It codes for CASSRLAASYNEQFF.

This rearrangement joins TRBV28 to TRBJ1-4; TRBD1 matches 7 bases. With 1 base clipped from V and 8 bases from J, the junction kept 7 bases outside the gene matches. The CDR3 totals 15 residues. The germline CDR1 and CDR2 sequences are MDHEN and SYDVKM. The CDR3 DNA follows: TGTGCCAGCAGTTTATTTCAGGGGGTTGGAGAAAAACTGTTTTTT. This codes for CASSLFQGVGEKLFF.

This rearrangement joins TRBV6-1 to TRBJ1-5; maybe TRBD1 (5 bases). Looked up from germline, CDR1 is MNHNS and CDR2 is SASEGT. Trimming took off 4 bases at V and 3 bases at J, with 19 bases between the two ends. The CDR3 covers 17 residues. The CDR3 loop is CASSGPPTGRANQPQHF. The CDR3 DNA reads TGTGCCAGCAGTGGACCCCCCACAGGTCGCGCCAATCAGCCCCAGCATTTT.

In DNA, the CDR3 is TGTGCCAGTAGTACCAAGTCCACTAGCACAGATACGCAGTATTTT. It translates to CASSTKSTSTDTQYF. V is TRBV19 and J is TRBJ2-3; D remains unclear. The CDR3 spans 15 residues. The V gene's germline CDR1 is LNHDA and CDR2 SQIVND (reference sequence). V lost 4 bases and J 0 bases, leaving 11 bases between the germline ends.

The chain couples TRBV6-1 to TRBJ2-3, with a weak D call TRBD2 (5 bases). Germline V CDR1 and CDR2: MNHNS, SASEGT. The CDR3 is 14 residues long. The V end was cut by 0 bases, the J end by 4 bases, with 8 bases between. CDR3 sequence reads: CASSEARGADTQYF. CDR3 nucleotide sequence: TGTGCCAGCAGTGAAGCACGGGGAGCAGATACGCAGTATTTT.

The CDR3 nucleotides read TGTGCCAGCAGCGTAGTAGGGAGGGGCTACACCTTC. This sequence encodes CASSVVGRGYTF. The V and J genes are TRBV9 and TRBJ1-2; no reliable D call. The CDR3 runs 12 residues. V was clipped by 0 bases and J by 8 bases, with 8 bases between them. Germline CDR1 is SGDLS and CDR2 is YYNGEE.

This clone occurred a few times. J is TRBJ2-3 and V is TRBV28; 9 positions match TRBD1. Trimming took 6 bases from V and 3 from J; bases not matched to a gene: 13. Germline V lookup: CDR1 MDHEN, CDR2 SYDVKM. This CDR3 has 17 amino acids. Here the CDR3 reads CASRTGTGFGRTDTQYF. Written as DNA, the CDR3 is TGTGCCAGCAGGACCGGGACAGGGTTCGGGAGGACAGATACGCAGTATTTT.

The V call is TRBV7-9, the J call TRBJ1-1, with TRBD1 matching over 12 bases. The CDR3 contains 18 residues. V gave up 3 bases and J gave up 3 bases; unmatched junction bases: 11. Per the germline V gene, CDR1 is SEHNR and CDR2 is FQNEAQ (reference sequence). The CDR3 sequence is CASSFAPGQGAGYTEAFF. The DNA of the CDR3 is TGTGCCAGCAGCTTCGCGCCGGGACAGGGGGCAGGGTACACTGAAGCTTTCTTT.

This chain joins TRBV7-9 and TRBJ2-7; 9 bases agree with TRBD2. CDR1 and CDR2 (germline): SEHNR, FQNEAQ (reference sequence). After removal of 4 bases from V and 0 bases from J, the junction contained 7 bases not matched to a gene. The CDR3 loop spans 16 amino acids. The chain's CDR3 is CASSSSGRSSSYEQYF. DNA of the CDR3: TGTGCCAGCAGCTCCAGCGGGAGGTCTTCCTCCTACGAGCAGTACTTC.